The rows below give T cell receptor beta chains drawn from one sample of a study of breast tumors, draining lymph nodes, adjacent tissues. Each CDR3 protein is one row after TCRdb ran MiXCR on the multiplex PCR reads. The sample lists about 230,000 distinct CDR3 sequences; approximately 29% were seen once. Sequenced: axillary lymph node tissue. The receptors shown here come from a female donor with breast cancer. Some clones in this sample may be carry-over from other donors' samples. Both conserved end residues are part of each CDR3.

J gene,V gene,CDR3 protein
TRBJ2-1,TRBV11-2,CDSSFYICSASSLAGAWNYNEQFF
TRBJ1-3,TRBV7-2,CASSSYGGSGNTIYF
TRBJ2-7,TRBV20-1,CGGDRTGGSAQYF
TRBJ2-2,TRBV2,CASSAGALFF
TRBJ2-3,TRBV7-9,CASSLGLAIPTDTQYF
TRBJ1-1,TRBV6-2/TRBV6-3,CASRDRKAFF
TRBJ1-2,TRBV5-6,CASSLAAATGYTF
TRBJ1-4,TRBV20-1,CSASSRENEKLFF
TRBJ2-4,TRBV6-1,CASSERVLAKNIQYF
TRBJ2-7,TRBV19,CASSIDLTTYEQYF
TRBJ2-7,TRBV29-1,CSVDDGVDEQYF
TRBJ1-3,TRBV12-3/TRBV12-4,CASTQGVRGADTIYF
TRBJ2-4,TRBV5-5,CASSSPPGHRYF
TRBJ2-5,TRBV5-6,CASSPGTTGRETQYF
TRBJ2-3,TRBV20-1,CSARRQLGISTDTQYF
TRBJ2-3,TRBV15,CATSSGREDTQYF
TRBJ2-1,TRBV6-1,CASRQTGLAGEGVGYNEQFF
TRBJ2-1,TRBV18,CASSPGLAGGPNEQFF
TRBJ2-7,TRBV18,CASSPRGGGTSYEQYF
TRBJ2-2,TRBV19,CASSGTGPGELFF
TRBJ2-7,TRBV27,CATAGAGGPYEQYF
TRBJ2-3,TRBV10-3,CAISEIGTRRSIADTQYF
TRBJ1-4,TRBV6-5,CASSYSKGSGGEKLFF
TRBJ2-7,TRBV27,CAVRRGGPPSYEQYF
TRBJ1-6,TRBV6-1,CASSAGRNSPLHF
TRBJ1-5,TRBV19,CASSDRAGASNQPQHF